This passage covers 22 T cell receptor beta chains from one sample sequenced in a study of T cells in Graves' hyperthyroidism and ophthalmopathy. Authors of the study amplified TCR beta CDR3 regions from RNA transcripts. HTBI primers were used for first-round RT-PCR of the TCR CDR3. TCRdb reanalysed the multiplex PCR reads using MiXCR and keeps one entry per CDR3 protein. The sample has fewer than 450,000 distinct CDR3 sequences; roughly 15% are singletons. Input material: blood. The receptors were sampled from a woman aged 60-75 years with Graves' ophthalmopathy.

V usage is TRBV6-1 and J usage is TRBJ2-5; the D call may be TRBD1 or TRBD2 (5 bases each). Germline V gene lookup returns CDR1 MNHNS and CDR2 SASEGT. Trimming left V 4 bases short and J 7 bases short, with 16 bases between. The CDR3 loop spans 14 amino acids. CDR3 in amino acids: CASSGGTARGTQYF. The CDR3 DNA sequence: TGTGCCAGCAGTGGGGGGACCGCTCGGGGGACCCAGTACTTC.

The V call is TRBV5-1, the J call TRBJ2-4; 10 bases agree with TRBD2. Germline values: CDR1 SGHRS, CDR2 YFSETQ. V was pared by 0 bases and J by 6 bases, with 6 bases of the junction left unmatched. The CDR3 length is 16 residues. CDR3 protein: CASSLVELAGTNIQYF. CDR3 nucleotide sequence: TGCGCCAGCAGCTTGGTGGAACTAGCGGGAACAAACATTCAGTACTTC.

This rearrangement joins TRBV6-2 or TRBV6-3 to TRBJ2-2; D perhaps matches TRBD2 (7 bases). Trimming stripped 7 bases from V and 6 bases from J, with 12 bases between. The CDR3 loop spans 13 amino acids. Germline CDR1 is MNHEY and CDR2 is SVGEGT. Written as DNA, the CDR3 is TGTGCCAGCAAGGAGGGGGGGGCCGGGGAGCTGTTTTTT. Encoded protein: CASKEGGAGELFF.

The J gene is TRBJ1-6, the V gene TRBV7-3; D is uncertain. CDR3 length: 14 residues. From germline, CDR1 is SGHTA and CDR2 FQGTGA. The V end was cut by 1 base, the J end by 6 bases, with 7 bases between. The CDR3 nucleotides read TGTGCCAGCAGCTTAATGGTCTCTAATTCACCCCTCCACTTT. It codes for CASSLMVSNSPLHF.

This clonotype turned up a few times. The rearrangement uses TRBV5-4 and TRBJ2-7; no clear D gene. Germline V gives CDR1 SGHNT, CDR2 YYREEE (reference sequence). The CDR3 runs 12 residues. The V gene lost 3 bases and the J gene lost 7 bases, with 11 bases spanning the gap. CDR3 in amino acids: CASSSVGREQYF. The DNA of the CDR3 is TGTGCCAGCAGCTCGGTAGGGCGGGAGCAGTACTTC.

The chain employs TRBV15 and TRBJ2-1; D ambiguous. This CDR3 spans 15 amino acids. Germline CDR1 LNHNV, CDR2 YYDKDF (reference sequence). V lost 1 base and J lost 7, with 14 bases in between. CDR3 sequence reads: CATSRATRSKNEQFF. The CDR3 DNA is TGTGCCACCAGCAGAGCGACACGGTCTAAAAATGAGCAGTTCTTC.

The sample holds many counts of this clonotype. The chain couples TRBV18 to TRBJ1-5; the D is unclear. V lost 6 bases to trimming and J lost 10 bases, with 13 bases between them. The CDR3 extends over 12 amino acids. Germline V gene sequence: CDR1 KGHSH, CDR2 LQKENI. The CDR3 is CASSHEDVPQHF. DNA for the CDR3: TGTGCCAGCTCTCATGAGGATGTCCCCCAGCATTTT. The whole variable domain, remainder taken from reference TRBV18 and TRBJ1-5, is NAGVMQNPRHLVRRRGQEARLRCSPMKGHSHVYWYRQLPEEGLKFMVYLQKENIIDESGMPKERFSAEFPKEGPSILRIQQVVRGDSAAYFCASSHEDVPQHFGDGTRLSIL.

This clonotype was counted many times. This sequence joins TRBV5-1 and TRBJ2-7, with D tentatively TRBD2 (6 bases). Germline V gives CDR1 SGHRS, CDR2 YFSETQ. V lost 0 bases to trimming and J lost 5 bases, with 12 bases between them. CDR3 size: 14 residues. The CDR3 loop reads CASSLGDSRDEQYF. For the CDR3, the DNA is TGCGCCAGCAGCTTGGGGGACTCCCGAGACGAGCAGTACTTC.

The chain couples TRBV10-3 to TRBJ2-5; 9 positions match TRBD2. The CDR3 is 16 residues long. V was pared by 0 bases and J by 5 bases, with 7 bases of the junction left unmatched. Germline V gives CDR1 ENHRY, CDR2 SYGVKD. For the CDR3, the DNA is TGTGCCATCAGTGAGTCGGAGGCTAGCGGGGCCGAGACCCAGTACTTC. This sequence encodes CAISESEASGAETQYF.

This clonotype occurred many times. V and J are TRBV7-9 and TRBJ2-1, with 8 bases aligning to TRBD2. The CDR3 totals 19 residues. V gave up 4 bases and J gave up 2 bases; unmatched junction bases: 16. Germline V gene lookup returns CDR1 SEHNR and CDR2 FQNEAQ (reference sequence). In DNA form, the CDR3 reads TGTGCCAGCAGCTCCCCCCGGGGGGGAGCGGGAGTGGCCTACAATGAGCAGTTCTTC. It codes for CASSSPRGGAGVAYNEQFF.

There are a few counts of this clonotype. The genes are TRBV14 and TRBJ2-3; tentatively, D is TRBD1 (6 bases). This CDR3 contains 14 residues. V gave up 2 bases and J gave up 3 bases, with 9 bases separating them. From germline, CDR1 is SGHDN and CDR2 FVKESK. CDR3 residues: CASSQLDRTDTQYF. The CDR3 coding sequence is TGTGCCAGCAGCCAACTCGACAGGACAGATACGCAGTATTTT.

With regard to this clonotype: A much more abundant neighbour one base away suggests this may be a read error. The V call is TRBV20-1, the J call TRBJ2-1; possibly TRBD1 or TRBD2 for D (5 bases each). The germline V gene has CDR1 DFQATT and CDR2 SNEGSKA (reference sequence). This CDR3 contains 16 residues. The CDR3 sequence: CSAREGVAISYNERFF. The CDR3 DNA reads TGCAGTGCTAGGGAAGGGGTAGCGATTTCCTACAATGAGCGGTTCTTC.

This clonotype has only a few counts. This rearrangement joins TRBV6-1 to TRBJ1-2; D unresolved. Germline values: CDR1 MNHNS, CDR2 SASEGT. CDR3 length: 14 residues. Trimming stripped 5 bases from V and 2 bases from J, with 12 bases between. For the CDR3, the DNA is TGTGCCAGCAGTTCCCCCACGGGAAACTATGGCTACACCTTC. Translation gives CASSSPTGNYGYTF.

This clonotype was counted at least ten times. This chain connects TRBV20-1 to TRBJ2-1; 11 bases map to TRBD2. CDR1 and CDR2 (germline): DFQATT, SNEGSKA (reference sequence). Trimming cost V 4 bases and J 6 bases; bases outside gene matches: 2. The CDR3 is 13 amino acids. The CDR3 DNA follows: TGCAGTGCTACTAGCGGGAGGTTCAATGAGCAGTTCTTC. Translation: CSATSGRFNEQFF.

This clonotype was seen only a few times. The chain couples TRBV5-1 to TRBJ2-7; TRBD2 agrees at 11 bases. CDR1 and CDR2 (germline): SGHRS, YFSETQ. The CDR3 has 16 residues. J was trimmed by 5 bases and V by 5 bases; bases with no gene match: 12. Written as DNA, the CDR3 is TGCGCCAGCAGAAGAGGGGGCTCACTAGCGGGGGACGAGCAGTACTTC. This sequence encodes CASRRGGSLAGDEQYF.

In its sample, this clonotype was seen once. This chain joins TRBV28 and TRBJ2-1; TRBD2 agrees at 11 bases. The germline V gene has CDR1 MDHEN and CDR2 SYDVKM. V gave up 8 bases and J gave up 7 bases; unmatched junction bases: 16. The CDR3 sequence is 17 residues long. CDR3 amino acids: CASSPPAVAGGLNEQFF. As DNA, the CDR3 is TGTGCCAGCTCACCACCTGCAGTAGCGGGAGGGCTGAATGAGCAGTTCTTC.

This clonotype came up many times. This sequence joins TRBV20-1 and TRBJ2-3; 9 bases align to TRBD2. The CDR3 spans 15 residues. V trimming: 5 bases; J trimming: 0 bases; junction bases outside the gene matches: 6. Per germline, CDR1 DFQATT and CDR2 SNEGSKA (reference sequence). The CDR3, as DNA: TGCAGTGCTTCGAGCGGGAGGCGGAGCACAGATACGCAGTATTTT. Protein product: CSASSGRRSTDTQYF.

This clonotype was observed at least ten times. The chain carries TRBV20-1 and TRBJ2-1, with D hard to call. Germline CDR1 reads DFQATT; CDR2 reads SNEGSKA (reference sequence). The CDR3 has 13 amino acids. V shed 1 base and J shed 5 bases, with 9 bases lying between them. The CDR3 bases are TGCAGTGCTAGAGGTTTAGCCCACAATGAGCAGTTCTTC. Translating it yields CSARGLAHNEQFF.

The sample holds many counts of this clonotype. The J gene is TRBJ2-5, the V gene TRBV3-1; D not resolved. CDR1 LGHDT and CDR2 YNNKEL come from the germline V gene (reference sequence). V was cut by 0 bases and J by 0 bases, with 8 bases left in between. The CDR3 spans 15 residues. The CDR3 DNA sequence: TGTGCCAGCAGCCAAGACCGACGGAACCAAGAGACCCAGTACTTC. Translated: CASSQDRRNQETQYF.

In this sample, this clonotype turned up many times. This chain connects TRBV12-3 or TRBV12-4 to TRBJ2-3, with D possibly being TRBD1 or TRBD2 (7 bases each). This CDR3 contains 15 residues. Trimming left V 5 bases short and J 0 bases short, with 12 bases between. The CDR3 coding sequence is TGTGCCAGCAGTCTCCAGGGGGGGAGCACAGATACGCAGTATTTT. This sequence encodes CASSLQGGSTDTQYF.

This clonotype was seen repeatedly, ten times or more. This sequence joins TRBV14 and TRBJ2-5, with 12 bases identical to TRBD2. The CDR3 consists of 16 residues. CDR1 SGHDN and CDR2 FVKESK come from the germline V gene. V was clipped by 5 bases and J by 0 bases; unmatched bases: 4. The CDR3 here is CASSSWTSGDQETQYF. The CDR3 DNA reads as TGTGCCAGCAGCTCCTGGACTAGCGGGGACCAAGAGACCCAGTACTTC.

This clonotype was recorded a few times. The CDR3 nucleotides are TGTGCCAGCAGCCAGGCTGGGGCCAACGTCCTGACTTTC. Protein sequence: CASSQAGANVLTF. This chain joins TRBV7-9 and TRBJ2-6; D not resolved. The CDR3 has 13 residues. V lost 5 bases and J lost 2, with 4 bases in between. Germline CDR1 and CDR2: SEHNR and FQNEAQ (reference sequence). The variable domain in full, completed from reference TRBV7-9 and TRBJ2-6, reads DTGVSQNPRHKITKRGQNVTFRCDPISEHNRLYWYRQTLGQGPEFLTYFQNEAQLEKSRLLSDRFSAERPKGSFSTLEIQRTEQGDSAMYLCASSQAGANVLTFGAGSRLTVL.